One and the same sample provided the 10 T cell receptor beta chains below, sequenced in a study of blood T cell repertoires in COVID-19. The assay was immunoSEQ multiplex PCR, and TCRdb's table has in-frame clones only and misses some. This sample has approximately 210,000 clones; almost 85% occur once, and the top ten carry 9.5% to 15%. The sample was peripheral blood. The receptors were sampled from a woman aged 40 to 49 with acute or convalescent COVID-19.

This chain joins TRBV5-1 and TRBJ1-6, with TRBD1 matching over 11 bases. J lost 8 bases, V lost 4 bases, and 11 bases had no gene match. The germline V gene encodes CDR1 SGHRS and CDR2 YFSETQ. This CDR3 is built from 17 residues. The CDR3 region has the DNA TGCGCCAGCAGCCCCGGGACAGGGGGTAATCAGCATTCACCCCTCCACTTT. Its protein product is CASSPGTGGNQHSPLHF.

The CDR3 region has the DNA TGTGCCATCAGTGAGTCGGGGACAGGGGCTAGCAATCAGCCCCAGCATTTT. This sequence encodes CAISESGTGASNQPQHF. The J gene is TRBJ1-5, the V gene TRBV10-3; 10 nucleotides line up with TRBD1. CDR3 length equals 17 residues. Germline CDR1 is ENHRY and CDR2 is SYGVKD. V was clipped by 0 bases and J by 0 bases; unmatched bases: 2.

The chain uses TRBV24-1 and TRBJ2-1, with 7 bases identical to TRBD1. The CDR3 runs to 16 residues. CDR1 is KGHDR, CDR2 SFDVKD, per germline. J gave up 8 bases and V 4 bases, and 13 bases lay outside the gene matches. In DNA, the CDR3 is TGTGCCACCAGTGACCGTCTCGGCAGGGGGAACGATGAGCAGTTCTTC. Translating gives CATSDRLGRGNDEQFF.

As regards this clone: The same CDR3 is also encoded by other DNA sequences in this sample. The chain employs TRBV24-1 and TRBJ1-5, with a weak D call TRBD1 (5 bases). V was trimmed by 7 bases and J by 2 bases, leaving 5 bases between them. This CDR3 comprises 12 residues. Per the germline V gene, CDR1 is KGHDR and CDR2 is SFDVKD. The CDR3, as DNA: TGTGCCACCAGCAGGGGCAATCAGCCCCAGCATTTT. The encoded protein is CATSRGNQPQHF.

This clone was seen just once. V and J are TRBV7-9 and TRBJ2-7, with TRBD2 identical over 11 bases. The CDR3 loop spans 15 amino acids. V gave up 5 bases and J gave up 5 bases; unmatched junction bases: 8. CDR1 is SEHNR and CDR2 is FQNEAQ in the germline V gene (reference sequence). The CDR3 loop is CASSLGLAGLNEQYF. The CDR3 coding sequence is TGTGCCAGCAGCCTCGGACTAGCGGGCCTAAACGAGCAGTACTTC.

The chain uses TRBV5-5 and TRBJ1-3; maybe TRBD1 (5 bases). The V and J ends lost 4 bases and 0 bases respectively, with 20 bases between them. CDR3 length: 18 residues. Germline-derived CDR1 and CDR2 are SGHKS and YYEKEE (reference sequence). As DNA, the CDR3 is TGTGCCAGCAGCACAGGCACCACGGGACTGGGCTCTGGAAACACCATATATTTT. Residues: CASSTGTTGLGSGNTIYF. The full variable domain, completed using reference TRBV5-5 and TRBJ1-3, is DAGVTQSPTHLIKTRGQQVTLRCSPISGHKSVSWYQQVLGQGPQFIFQYYEKEERGRGNFPDRFSARQFPNYSSELNVNALLLGDSALYLCASSTGTTGLGSGNTIYFGEGSWLTVV.

This chain connects TRBV7-2 to TRBJ2-7, with TRBD2 matching over 9 bases. The trim removed 2 bases at V and 5 bases at J, leaving 7 bases unmatched. The CDR3 covers 15 residues. The germline gives CDR1 SGHTA, CDR2 FQGNSA. The CDR3 sequence: CASSLSSGVGDEQYF. Here the CDR3 DNA reads TGTGCCAGCAGCTTATCTAGCGGGGTGGGAGACGAGCAGTACTTC.

The genes are TRBV11-2 and TRBJ1-1; 8 bases line up with TRBD1. Germline V gives CDR1 SGHAT, CDR2 FQNNGV. V trimming: 4 bases; J trimming: 3 bases; junction bases outside the gene matches: 4. There are 14 residues in the CDR3. This CDR3 is CASSYRGGDTEAFF. CDR3 coding DNA: TGTGCCAGCAGCTACAGGGGGGGCGACACTGAAGCTTTCTTT.

In its sample, this clone was seen a few times. As the CDR3 is not closed by the conserved phenylalanine or tryptophan, this likely results from a read error. Because the CDR3's place on the DNA is in doubt, the DNA is left out and the CDR3 is given as listed by TCRdb. The J gene is TRBJ1-2, the V gene TRBV2; the table's D call, TRBD1, has no DNA check behind it. The CDR3 sequence runs 13 residues, both termini included. Germline CDR1 reads SNHLY; CDR2 reads FYNNEI. CDR3 sequence reads: CASSEARQSWSTL.

The chain links TRBV29-1 to TRBJ2-7; the match to TRBD1 covers 8 bases. Germline V gene sequence: CDR1 SQVTM, CDR2 ANQGSEA. J was trimmed by 5 bases and V by 6 bases; bases with no gene match: 6. The CDR3 extends over 12 amino acids. CDR3 in DNA: TGCAGCGTCCGACAGGGGTTCAACGAGCAGTACTTC. This translates into CSVRQGFNEQYF.